One and the same sample provided the 6 T cell receptor beta chains below, sequenced in a study of cytomegalovirus exposure and HLA in healthy donors. The primer mix had 60 Vbeta and 13 Jbeta primers. Profiled with immunoSEQ multiplex PCR; TCRdb holds only in-frame clones, not every one. The profile shows 200,000 to 250,000 clones, about 82% of them singletons. Sequencing was performed on PBMCs. The receptors derive from a man aged 30-40 years in good health and CMV-seronegative.

Points on this clone: Different DNA sequences within this sample yield the same CDR3. The chain employs TRBV2 and TRBJ2-3; 7 positions agree with TRBD2. Germline CDR1 and CDR2: SNHLY and FYNNEI. The V gene end was trimmed by 8 bases and the J gene end by 5 bases; junction bases not matched to a gene: 1. The CDR3 consists of 11 residues. CDR3 protein: CASGLGDTQYF. The CDR3 nucleotides read TGTGCCAGCGGACTAGGAGATACGCAGTATTTT.

CDR3 sequence reads: CASSRTGGVRETQYF. The CDR3 nucleotides are TGTGCCAGCAGCCGCACGGGGGGGGTTAGAGAGACCCAGTACTTC. The J gene is TRBJ2-5, the V gene TRBV7-2, with 8 bases fitting TRBD2. From germline, CDR1 is SGHTA and CDR2 FQGNSA. V lost 5 bases and J lost 4; bases outside the gene matches: 9. The CDR3 has 15 amino acids.

This clone was seen only a few times. This rearrangement joins TRBV5-5 to TRBJ2-2, with 9 bases that match TRBD1. Germline trimming cut 4 bases from V and 1 base from J; bases unmatched to any gene: 5. Germline V gives CDR1 SGHKS, CDR2 YYEKEE (reference sequence). There are 16 residues in the CDR3. The CDR3 sequence: CASSKDRGMNTGELFF. CDR3 coding DNA: TGTGCCAGCAGCAAGGACAGGGGCATGAACACCGGGGAGCTGTTTTTT.

The chain is built from TRBV6-5 and TRBJ2-5; TRBD1 matches at 7 bases. The end of the DNA aligns better with TRBJ2-7, so the J call may be wrong. This CDR3 spans 16 amino acids. The germline CDR1 and CDR2 sequences are MNHEY and SVGAGI. The CDR3 protein is CASSYETPGQMYEQYF. CDR3 DNA: TGTGCCAGCAGTTACGAGACCCCGGGACAGATGTACGAGCAGTACTTC.

This chain uses TRBV19 with TRBJ2-7; 8 positions match TRBD1. The trim removed 4 bases at V and 5 bases at J, leaving 7 bases unmatched. The CDR3 extends over 14 amino acids. CDR1 is LNHDA, CDR2 SQIVND, per germline (reference sequence). The CDR3 sequence is CASSTSGQANEQYF. For the CDR3, the DNA is TGTGCCAGTAGTACGTCGGGACAGGCGAACGAGCAGTACTTC. The full variable domain, in which reference TRBV19 and TRBJ2-7 provide the parts outside the CDR3, is DGGITQSPKYLFRKEGQNVTLSCEQNLNHDAMYWYRQDPGQGLRLIYYSQIVNDFQKGDIAEGYSVSREKKESFPLTVTSAQKNPTAFYLCASSTSGQANEQYFGPGTRLTVT.

This rearrangement joins TRBV5-1 to TRBJ2-2, with 7 positions matching TRBD2. This CDR3 has 15 amino acids. Germline V CDR1 and CDR2: SGHRS, YFSETQ. Trimming at V came to 4 bases and at J to 4 bases, leaving 7 bases not matched to a gene. The CDR3 protein is CASSRWEGTTGELFF. CDR3 DNA: TGCGCCAGCAGCCGATGGGAGGGTACCACCGGGGAGCTGTTTTTT.